This T cell receptor (beta chain) was sequenced for a study of identical twins (dated by TCRdb to about 2016). Some background on the complete study: To test whether fetal clonotypes persist, the study used deep sequencing on TCR alpha and beta repertoires from monozygotic twins, unrelated adults of various ages, and cord blood. To rule out contamination, replicate twin experiments were performed at different times with different library preparation protocols.

Library preparation was by 5' RACE. Sequencing was performed on an Illumina HiSeq 2000. Template switching introduced a universal primer binding site; the final cDNA contained a unique molecular identifier, enabling accurate counting of TCR cDNA molecules. Specific primers in the conserved constant-segment region were used to synthesize first-strand cDNA for TCR alpha and beta chains. To control for contamination, every cDNA library was double barcoded, receiving both a SMART-Mk sample barcode and Illumina barcodes. TruSeq adapter sequences, together with Illumina sample barcodes, were added in two successive PCR steps. The Illumina HiSeq platform was used with custom primers to sequence TCR alpha and beta cDNA libraries. The study's processing was this. MiGEC was used to process raw reads and extract unique molecular identifiers, and MiXCR was used to find CDR3 positions. For each individual, recombination models were inferred using an EM algorithm with the repgenHMM and IGoR tools. The tcR package in R was used for shared clonotype analysis, with sharing normalized by the product of cloneset sizes. To study raw recombination without the effects of thymic and clonal selection, out-of-frame nonproductive sequences were analyzed. The raw public reads went through TCRdb reprocessing: fastp at Q25, MiXCR clone calling, in-frame beta chains kept. CDR3 protein sequences are deduplicated, and each keeps its most common genes and DNA. In this record, the V and J calls reflect TCRdb's handling and not the investigators' own analysis. A total of a few hundred thousand distinct CDR3 sequences appear in this sample, around a tenth of them only once. Around 3.2% of the sample belongs to the ten largest clones.

Every donor in the study was a healthy Caucasian. Three pairs of female monozygotic twins, all aged about 18 to 29 years, made up the twin cohort. Peripheral blood mononuclear cells were used as the source from which RNA for TCR libraries was isolated. Sequences DFQATT (CDR1) and SNEGSKA (CDR2) are obtained from the germline V gene (reference sequence). V loses 2 bases of germline sequence and J loses 4 bases, and the interval between the two ends is 15 bases. Spanning cysteine to phenylalanine, the CDR3 consists of 14 amino acids. Only CDR3 DNA is held: 42 bases, read in frame from base 1. This clonotype was found many times. Its antigen is not yet known. Base qualities are not recorded, but no much larger clone differs from it by a single base. Overall study results and their limits: The excess sharing between twins in beta out-of-frame sequences was weaker because fewer shared sequences reduced the signal-to-noise ratio. Out-of-frame TCR alpha sequences shared between twins showed an excess of low generation-probability sequences compared with coincidental sharing between unrelated individuals. Zero-insertion analyses could be partly confounded by invariant T cells such as MAIT and iNKT, though diverse VJ usage argued against such confounding for most clonotypes. Because the same donors could not be followed over many years, the conclusions depended on cross-sectional statistical analysis. In monozygotic twins, out-of-frame TCR alpha sharing was systematically underestimated by recombination models, although the models agreed with sharing between unrelated individuals. Abundant cord blood beta clonotypes carried fewer insertions; young adult naive repertoires showed a weaker similar trend, while memory repertoires showed none.

These data also formed part of another study, on yellow fever vaccine responses in identical twins. The second study reports: According to the authors, the vaccine-induced T cell response in identical twins seemed to be partly convergent and partly specific to each individual. In the study, vaccine-responding T cell clones were precisely tracked in identical twins.

The sample consisted of PBMCs. The chain is made from TRBV20-1 and TRBJ2-7; the D gene is unclear. The source is a woman aged 18 to 35 in good health. The CDR3 amino acid sequence is: CSARSPGRGYEQYF. Here is the DNA: TGCAGTGCTAGATCCCCCGGGCGTGGGTACGAGCAGTACTTC.